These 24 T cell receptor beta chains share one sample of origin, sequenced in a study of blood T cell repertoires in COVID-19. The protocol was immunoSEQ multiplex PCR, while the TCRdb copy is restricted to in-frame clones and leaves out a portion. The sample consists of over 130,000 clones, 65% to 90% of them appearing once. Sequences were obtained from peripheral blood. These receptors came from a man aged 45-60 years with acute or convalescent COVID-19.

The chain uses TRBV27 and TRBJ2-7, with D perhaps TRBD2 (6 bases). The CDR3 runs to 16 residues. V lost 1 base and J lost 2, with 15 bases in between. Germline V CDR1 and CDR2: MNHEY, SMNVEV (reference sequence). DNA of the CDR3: TGTGCCAGCAGTTTATTTCACTTGGGAGGAACCTACGAGCAGTACTTC. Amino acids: CASSLFHLGGTYEQYF.

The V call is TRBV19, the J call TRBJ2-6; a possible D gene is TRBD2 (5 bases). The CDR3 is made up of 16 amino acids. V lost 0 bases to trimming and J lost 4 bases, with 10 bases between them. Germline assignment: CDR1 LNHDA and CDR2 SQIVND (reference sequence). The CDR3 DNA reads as TGTGCCAGTAGTATAGAGGGCGGGTCCGGGGCCAACGTCCTGACTTTC. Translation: CASSIEGGSGANVLTF.

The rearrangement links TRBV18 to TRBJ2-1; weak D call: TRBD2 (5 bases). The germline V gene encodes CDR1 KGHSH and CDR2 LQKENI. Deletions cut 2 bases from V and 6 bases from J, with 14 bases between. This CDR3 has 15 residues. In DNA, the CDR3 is TGTGCCAGCTCACCAGGGGTAGCCCGGGGCAATGAGCAGTTCTTC. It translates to CASSPGVARGNEQFF.

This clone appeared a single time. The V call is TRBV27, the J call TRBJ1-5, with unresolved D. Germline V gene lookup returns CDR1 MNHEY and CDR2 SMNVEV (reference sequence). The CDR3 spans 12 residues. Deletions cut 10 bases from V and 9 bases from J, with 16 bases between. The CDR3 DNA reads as TGTGCCATCGGCCCCCGGGCGGGGCCCCAGCATTTT. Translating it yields CAIGPRAGPQHF.

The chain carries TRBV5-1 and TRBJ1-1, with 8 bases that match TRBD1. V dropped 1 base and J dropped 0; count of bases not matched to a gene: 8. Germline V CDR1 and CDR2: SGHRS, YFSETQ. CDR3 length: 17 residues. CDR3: CASSLWGTGTMNTEAFF. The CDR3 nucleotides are TGCGCCAGCAGCTTGTGGGGGACAGGAACCATGAACACTGAAGCTTTCTTT.

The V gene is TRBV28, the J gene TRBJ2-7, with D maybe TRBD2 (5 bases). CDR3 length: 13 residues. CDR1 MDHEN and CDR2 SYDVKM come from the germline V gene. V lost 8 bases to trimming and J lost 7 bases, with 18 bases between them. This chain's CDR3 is CASGLKFLREQYF. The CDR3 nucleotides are TGTGCCAGCGGACTCAAATTCCTGAGGGAGCAGTACTTC.

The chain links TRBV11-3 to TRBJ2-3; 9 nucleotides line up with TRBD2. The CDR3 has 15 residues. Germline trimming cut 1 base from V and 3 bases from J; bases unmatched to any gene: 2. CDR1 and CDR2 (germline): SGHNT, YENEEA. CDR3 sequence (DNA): TGTGCCAGCAGCTTAGTAGCGGGAGATACAGATACGCAGTATTTT. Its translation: CASSLVAGDTDTQYF.

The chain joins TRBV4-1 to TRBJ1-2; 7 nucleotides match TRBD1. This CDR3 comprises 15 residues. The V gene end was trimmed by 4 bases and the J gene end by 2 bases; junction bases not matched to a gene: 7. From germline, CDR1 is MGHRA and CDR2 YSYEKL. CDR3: CASSPGRGRNYGYTF. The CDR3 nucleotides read TGCGCCAGCAGCCCCGGCAGGGGGAGGAACTATGGCTACACCTTC.

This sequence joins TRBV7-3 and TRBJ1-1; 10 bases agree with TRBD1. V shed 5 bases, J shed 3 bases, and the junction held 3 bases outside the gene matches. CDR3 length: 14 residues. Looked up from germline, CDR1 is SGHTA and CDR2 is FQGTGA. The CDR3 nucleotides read TGTGCCAGCAGCCCGGGGACAGGGGACACTGAAGCTTTCTTT. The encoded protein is CASSPGTGDTEAFF.

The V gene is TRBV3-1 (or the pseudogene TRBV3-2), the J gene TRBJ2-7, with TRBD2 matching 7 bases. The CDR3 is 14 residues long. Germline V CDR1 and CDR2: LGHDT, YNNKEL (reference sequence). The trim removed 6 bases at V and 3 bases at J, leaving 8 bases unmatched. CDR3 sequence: CASRASGMSYEQYF. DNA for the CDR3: TGTGCCAGCAGGGCGAGCGGGATGAGCTACGAGCAGTACTTC.

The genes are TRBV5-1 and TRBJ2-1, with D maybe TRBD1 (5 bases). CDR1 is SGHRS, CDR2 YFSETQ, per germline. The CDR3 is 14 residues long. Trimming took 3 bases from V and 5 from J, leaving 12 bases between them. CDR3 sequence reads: CASSYGLGDNEQFF. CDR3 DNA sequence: TGCGCCAGCAGCTACGGTTTAGGGGACAATGAGCAGTTCTTC.

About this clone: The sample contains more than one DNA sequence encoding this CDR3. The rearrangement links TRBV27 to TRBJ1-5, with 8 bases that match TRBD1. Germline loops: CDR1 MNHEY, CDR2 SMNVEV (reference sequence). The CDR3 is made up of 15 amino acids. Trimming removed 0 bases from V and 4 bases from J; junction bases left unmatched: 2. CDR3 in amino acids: CASSLSRQGNQPQHF. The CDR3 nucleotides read TGTGCCAGCAGTTTATCCCGACAGGGGAATCAGCCCCAGCATTTT.

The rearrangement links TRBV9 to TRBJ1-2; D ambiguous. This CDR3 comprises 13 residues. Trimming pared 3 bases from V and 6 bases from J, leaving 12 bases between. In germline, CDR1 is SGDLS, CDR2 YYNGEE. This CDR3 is CASSAGVPNGYTF. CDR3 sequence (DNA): TGTGCCAGCAGCGCCGGGGTTCCCAATGGCTACACCTTC.

This CDR3 reads CASSLEQRETDTQYF. The CDR3, as DNA: TGTGCCAGCAGCTTAGAACAGCGGGAGACAGATACGCAGTATTTT. The chain joins TRBV11-3 to TRBJ2-3; 8 bases fit TRBD2. The CDR3 has 15 amino acids. Germline-derived CDR1 and CDR2 are SGHNT and YENEEA. V lost 0 bases to trimming and J lost 3 bases; unmatched junction nucleotides: 2.

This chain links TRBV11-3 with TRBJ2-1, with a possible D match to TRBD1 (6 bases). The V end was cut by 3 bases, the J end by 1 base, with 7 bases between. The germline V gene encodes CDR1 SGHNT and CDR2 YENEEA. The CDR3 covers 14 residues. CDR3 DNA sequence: TGTGCCAGCAGCTTGGGGGCATCCTACAATGAGCAGTTCTTC. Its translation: CASSLGASYNEQFF. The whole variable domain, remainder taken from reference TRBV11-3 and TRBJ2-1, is EAGVVQSPRYKIIEKKQPVAFWCNPISGHNTLYWYLQNLGQGPELLIRYENEEAVDDSQLPKDRFSAERLKGVDSTLKIQPAELGDSAVYLCASSLGASYNEQFFGPGTRLTVL.

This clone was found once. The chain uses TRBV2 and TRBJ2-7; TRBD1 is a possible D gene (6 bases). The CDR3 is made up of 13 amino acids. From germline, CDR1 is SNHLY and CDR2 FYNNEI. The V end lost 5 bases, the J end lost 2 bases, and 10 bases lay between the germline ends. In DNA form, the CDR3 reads TGTGCCAGCAGTTACAGGGCTGCCTACGAGCAGTACTTC. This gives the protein CASSYRAAYEQYF.

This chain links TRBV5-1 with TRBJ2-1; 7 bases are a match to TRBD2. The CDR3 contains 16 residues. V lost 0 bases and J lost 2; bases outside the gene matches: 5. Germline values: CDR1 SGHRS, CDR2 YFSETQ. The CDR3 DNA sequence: TGCGCCAGCAGCTTGGCACTAGCGCGTCCCTACAATGAGCAGTTCTTC. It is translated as CASSLALARPYNEQFF.

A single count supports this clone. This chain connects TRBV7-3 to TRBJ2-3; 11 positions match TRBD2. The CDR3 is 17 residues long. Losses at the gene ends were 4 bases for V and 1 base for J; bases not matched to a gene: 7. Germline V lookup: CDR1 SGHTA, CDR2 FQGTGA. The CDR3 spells CASSSRLTSGGTDTQYF. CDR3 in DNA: TGTGCCAGCAGCTCCCGCCTGACTAGCGGGGGCACAGATACGCAGTATTTT. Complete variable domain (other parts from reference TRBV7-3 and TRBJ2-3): GAGVSQTPSNKVTEKGKYVELRCDPISGHTALYWYRQSLGQGPEFLIYFQGTGAADDSGLPNDRFFAVRPEGSVSTLKIQRTERGDSAVYLCASSSRLTSGGTDTQYFGPGTRLTVL.

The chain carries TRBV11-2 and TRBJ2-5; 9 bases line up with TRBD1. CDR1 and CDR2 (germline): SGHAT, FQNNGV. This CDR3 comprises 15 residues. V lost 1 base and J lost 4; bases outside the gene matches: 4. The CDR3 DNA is TGTGCCAGCAGCTTAGGGGACAGGGCACGAGAGACCCAGTACTTC. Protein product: CASSLGDRARETQYF.

The CDR3 bases are TGTGCCAGCAGTGGAGCGGGGGCAGGGGAAGAGACCCAGTACTTC. This codes for CASSGAGAGEETQYF. The chain has TRBV6-1 and TRBJ2-5; 8 nucleotides align to TRBD2. This CDR3 has 15 residues. Germline V CDR1 and CDR2: MNHNS, SASEGT. V dropped 4 bases and J dropped 3; count of bases not matched to a gene: 7.

The CDR3 DNA reads TGTGCCAGCAGCTTGGGGGCTAGCGGGACGGAGACCCAGTACTTC. Amino acid sequence: CASSLGASGTETQYF. J is TRBJ2-5 and V is TRBV11-2; TRBD2 aligns across 9 bases. Germline CDR1 reads SGHAT; CDR2 reads FQNNGV. V lost 3 bases and J lost 5; bases outside the gene matches: 7. The CDR3 loop spans 15 amino acids.

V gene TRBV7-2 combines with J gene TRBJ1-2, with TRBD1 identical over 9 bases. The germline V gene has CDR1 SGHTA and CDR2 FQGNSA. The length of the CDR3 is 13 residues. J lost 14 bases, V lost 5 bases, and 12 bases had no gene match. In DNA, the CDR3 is TGTGCCAGCAGCCTGGGACAGGGACGCGTGGGGACCTTC. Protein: CASSLGQGRVGTF.

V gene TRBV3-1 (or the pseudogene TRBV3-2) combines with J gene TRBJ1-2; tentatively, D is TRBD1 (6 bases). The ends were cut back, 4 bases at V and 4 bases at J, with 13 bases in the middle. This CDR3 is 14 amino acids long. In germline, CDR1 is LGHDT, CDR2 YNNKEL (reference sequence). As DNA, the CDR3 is TGTGCCAGCAGCCCGAGACAGGCCTTCTATGGCTACACCTTC. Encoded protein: CASSPRQAFYGYTF.

The CDR3 sequence is CASSLRQGADEQYF. The CDR3 DNA reads TGTGCCAGCAGTTTAAGACAGGGGGCGGACGAGCAGTACTTC. The V call is TRBV28, the J call TRBJ2-7; 10 bases align to TRBD1. V gave up 2 bases and J gave up 5 bases; unmatched junction bases: 3. Germline V gene lookup returns CDR1 MDHEN and CDR2 SYDVKM. The CDR3 is 14 amino acids.